The clone carrying this T cell receptor beta chain occurred a few times. The data were obtained in a study of beta chain features in type 1 diabetes. Expressed TCRB transcripts were sequenced because the entire RNA isolate underwent reverse transcription. There were several million reads on average in the naive, central memory and regulatory T cell samples. TCRdb's table, derived via immunoSEQ multiplex PCR, lists solely in-frame clones and lacks some. Among just over 600,000 clones, 15% to 17% were seen once, and the ten largest hold 0.09% to 0.095%. The source material was naive CD4+ T cells from blood. The TCR was taken from a man aged 18 to 29 in good health.

CDR3 amino acids: CASSPESFYEQYF. Here the CDR3 DNA reads TGTGCCAGCTCACCGGAGAGTTTCTACGAGCAGTACTTC. The V call is TRBV18, the J call TRBJ2-7; D is undetermined. CDR3 length equals 13 residues. The V and J ends lost 3 bases and 3 bases respectively, with 9 bases between them. In germline, CDR1 is KGHSH, CDR2 LQKENI.